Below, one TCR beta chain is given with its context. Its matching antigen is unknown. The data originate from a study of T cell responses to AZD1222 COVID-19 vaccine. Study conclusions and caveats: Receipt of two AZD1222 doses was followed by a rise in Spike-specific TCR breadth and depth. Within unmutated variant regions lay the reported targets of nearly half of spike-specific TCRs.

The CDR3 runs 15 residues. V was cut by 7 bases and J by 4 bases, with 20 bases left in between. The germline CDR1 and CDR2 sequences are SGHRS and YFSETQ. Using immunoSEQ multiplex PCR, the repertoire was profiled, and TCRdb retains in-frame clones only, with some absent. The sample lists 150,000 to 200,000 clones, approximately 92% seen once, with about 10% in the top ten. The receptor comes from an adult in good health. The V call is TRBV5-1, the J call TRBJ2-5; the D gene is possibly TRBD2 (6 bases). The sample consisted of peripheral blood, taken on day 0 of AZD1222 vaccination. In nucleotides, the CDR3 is TGCGCCAGCGCGGATTCCCGTACGGGAGCAGAGACCCAGTACTTC. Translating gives CASADSRTGAETQYF.